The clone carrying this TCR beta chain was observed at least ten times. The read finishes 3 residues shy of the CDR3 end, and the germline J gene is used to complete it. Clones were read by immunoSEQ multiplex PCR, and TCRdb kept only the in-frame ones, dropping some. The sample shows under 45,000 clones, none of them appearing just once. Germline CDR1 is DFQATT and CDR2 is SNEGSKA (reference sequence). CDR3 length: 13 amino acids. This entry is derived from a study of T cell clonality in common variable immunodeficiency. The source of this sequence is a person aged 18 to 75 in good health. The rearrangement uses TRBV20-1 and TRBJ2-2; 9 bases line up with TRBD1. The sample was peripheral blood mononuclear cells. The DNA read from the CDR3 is TGCAGTGCCAAAAGGACAGGGGTTGAAAAG. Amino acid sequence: CSAKRTGVEK. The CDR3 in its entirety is CSAKRTGVEKLFF.